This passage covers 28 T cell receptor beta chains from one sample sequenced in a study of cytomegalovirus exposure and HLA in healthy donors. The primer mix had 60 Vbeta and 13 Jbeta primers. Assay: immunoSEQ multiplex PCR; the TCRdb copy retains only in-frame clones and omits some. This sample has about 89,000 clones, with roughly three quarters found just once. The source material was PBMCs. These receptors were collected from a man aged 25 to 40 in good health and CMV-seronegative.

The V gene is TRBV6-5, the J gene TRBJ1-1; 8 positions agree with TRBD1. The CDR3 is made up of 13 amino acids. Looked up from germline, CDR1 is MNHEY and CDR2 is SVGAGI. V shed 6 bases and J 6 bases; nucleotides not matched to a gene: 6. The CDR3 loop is CASRAGGAAEAFF. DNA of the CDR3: TGTGCCAGCAGGGCAGGGGGCGCGGCTGAAGCTTTCTTT.

For the CDR3, the DNA is TGTGCCAGCAGCAAAGGGGGTGACAGGGAGGACATCTATGGCTACACCTTC. It codes for CASSKGGDREDIYGYTF. The chain is built from TRBV21-1 and TRBJ1-2; no check of the table's D call, TRBD1, against the DNA was made. TRBV21-1 is a pseudogene locus. The CDR3 consists of 17 residues.

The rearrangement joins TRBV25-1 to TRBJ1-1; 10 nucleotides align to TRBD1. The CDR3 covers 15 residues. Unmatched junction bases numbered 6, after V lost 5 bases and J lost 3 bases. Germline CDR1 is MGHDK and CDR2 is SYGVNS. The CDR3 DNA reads TGTGCCAGCAGTTCGGACAGGGGGTTTTACACTGAAGCTTTCTTT. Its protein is CASSSDRGFYTEAFF.

DNA of the CDR3: TGTGCCAGCAGTTACACCGGGTTTAGCAATCAGCCCCAGCATTTT. Protein: CASSYTGFSNQPQHF. The gene calls are TRBV6-6 and TRBJ1-5; no firm D call. The germline gives CDR1 MNHNY, CDR2 SVGAGI (reference sequence). V lost 2 bases to trimming and J lost 0 bases, with 8 bases between them. There are 15 residues in the CDR3.

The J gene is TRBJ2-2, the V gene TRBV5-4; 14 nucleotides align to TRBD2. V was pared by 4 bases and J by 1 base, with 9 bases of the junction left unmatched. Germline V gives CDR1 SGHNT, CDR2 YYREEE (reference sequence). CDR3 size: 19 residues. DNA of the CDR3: TGTGCCAGCAGCCACCGGACTAGCGGGGGGCTAAGGAACACCGGGGAGCTGTTTTTT. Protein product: CASSHRTSGGLRNTGELFF.

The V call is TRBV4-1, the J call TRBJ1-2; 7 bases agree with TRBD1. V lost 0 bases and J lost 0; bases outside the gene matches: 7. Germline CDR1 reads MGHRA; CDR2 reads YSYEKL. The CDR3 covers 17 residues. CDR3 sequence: CASSQEFPTGTNYGYTF. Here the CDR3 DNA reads TGCGCCAGCAGCCAAGAGTTTCCGACAGGGACTAACTATGGCTACACCTTC.

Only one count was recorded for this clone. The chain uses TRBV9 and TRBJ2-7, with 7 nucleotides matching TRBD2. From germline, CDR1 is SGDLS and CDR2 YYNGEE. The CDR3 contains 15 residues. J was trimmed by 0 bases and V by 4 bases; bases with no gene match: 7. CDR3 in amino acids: CASSPGGSPSYEQYF. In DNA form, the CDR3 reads TGTGCCAGCAGCCCGGGGGGTTCTCCCTCCTACGAGCAGTACTTC.

The CDR3 reads CAHSDSRGSRNEQFF. The CDR3 DNA reads as TGCGCTCACTCCGACTCGCGGGGTAGTCGGAATGAGCAGTTCTTC. The chain uses TRBV10-1 and TRBJ2-1, with a possible D match to TRBD2 (6 bases). In germline, CDR1 is WNHNN, CDR2 SYGVQD (reference sequence). The length of the CDR3 is 15 residues.

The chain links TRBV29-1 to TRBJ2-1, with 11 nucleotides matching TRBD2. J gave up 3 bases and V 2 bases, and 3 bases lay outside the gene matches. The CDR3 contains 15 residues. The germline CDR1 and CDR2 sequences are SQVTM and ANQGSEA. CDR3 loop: CSVEYGTSGYNEQFF. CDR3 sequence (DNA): TGCAGCGTTGAATACGGGACTAGCGGCTACAATGAGCAGTTCTTC.

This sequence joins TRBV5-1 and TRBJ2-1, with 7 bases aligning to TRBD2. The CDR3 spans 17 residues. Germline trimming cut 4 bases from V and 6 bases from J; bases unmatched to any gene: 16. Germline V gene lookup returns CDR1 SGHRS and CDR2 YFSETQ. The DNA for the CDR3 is TGCGCCAGCAGCCGTGAGGTATGGGGGGAGGGCCTCAATGAGCAGTTCTTC. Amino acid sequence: CASSREVWGEGLNEQFF.

CDR3: CASSLLRMNTEAFF. The DNA of the CDR3 is TGCGCCAGCAGCTTGTTGAGGATGAACACTGAAGCTTTCTTT. This chain uses TRBV5-1 with TRBJ1-1; D gene uncertain. Germline assignment: CDR1 SGHRS and CDR2 YFSETQ. The V end was cut by 1 base, the J end by 0 bases, with 7 bases between. The CDR3 has 14 residues.

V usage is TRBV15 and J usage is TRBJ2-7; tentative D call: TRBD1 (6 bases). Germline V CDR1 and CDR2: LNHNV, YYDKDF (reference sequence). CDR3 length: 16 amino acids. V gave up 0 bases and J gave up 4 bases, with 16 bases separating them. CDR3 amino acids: CATSRDLAGVWYEQYF. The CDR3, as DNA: TGTGCCACCAGCAGAGATTTGGCAGGGGTTTGGTACGAGCAGTACTTC.

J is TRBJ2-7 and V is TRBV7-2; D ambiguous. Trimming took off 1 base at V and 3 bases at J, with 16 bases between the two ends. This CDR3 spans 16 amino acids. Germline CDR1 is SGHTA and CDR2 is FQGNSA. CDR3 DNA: TGTGCCAGCAGCTTAGTGGTCGGTGTCGGCGGCTACGAGCAGTACTTC. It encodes CASSLVVGVGGYEQYF.

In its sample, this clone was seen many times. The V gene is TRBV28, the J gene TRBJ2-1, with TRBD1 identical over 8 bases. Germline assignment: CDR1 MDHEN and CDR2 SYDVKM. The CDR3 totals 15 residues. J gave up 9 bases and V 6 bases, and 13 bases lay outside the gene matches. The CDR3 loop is CASRPQGAPRIEQFF. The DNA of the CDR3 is TGTGCCAGCAGACCCCAGGGGGCGCCGAGGATTGAGCAGTTCTTC.

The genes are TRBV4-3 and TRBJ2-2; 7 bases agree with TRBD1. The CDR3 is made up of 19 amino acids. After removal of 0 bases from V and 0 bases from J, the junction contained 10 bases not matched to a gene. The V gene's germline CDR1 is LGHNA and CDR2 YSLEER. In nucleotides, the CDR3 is TGCGCCAGCAGCCAAGAAGTTATGTCAGGGACAGCGAACACCGGGGAGCTGTTTTTT. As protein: CASSQEVMSGTANTGELFF.

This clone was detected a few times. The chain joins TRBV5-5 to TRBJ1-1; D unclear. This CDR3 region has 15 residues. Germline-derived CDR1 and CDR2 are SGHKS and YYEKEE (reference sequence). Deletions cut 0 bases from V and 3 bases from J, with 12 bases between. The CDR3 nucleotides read TGTGCCAGCAGCTTGGTCTCACAGCCAGACACTGAAGCTTTCTTT. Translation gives CASSLVSQPDTEAFF.

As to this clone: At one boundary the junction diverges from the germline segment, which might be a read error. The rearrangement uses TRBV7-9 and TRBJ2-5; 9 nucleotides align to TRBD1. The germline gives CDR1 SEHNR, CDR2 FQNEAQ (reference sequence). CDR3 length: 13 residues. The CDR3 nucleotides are TGTTCCAGCAACGGACAGGGGCAAGAGACCCAGTACTTC. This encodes CSSNGQGQETQYF.

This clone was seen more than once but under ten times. CDR3 nucleotide sequence: TGTGCCAGCAGCGAACAGGGGGGAGGCTACAATGAGCAGTTCTTC. It encodes CASSEQGGGYNEQFF. V and J are TRBV4-2 and TRBJ2-1, with TRBD1 identical over 8 bases. With 5 bases clipped from V and 3 bases from J, the junction kept 6 bases outside the gene matches. In germline, CDR1 is LGHNA, CDR2 YNFKEQ. The length of the CDR3 is 15 residues.

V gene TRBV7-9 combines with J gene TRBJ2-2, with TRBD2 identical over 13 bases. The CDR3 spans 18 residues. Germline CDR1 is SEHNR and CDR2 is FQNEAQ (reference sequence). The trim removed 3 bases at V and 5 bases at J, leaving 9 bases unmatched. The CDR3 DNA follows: TGTGCCAGCAGCTTTCCGACTAGCGGGGGGCTTGGGACCGGGGAGCTGTTTTTT. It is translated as CASSFPTSGGLGTGELFF.

CDR3 loop: CASSPKGTGPSYEQYF. CDR3 nucleotide sequence: TGCGCCAGCAGCCCAAAAGGGACAGGCCCCTCCTACGAGCAGTACTTC. The gene calls are TRBV5-1 and TRBJ2-7, with 8 bases fitting TRBD1. The length of the CDR3 is 16 residues. The junction had 9 bases not matched to a gene; V was cut back by 4 bases and J by 0 bases. Germline V lookup: CDR1 SGHRS, CDR2 YFSETQ.

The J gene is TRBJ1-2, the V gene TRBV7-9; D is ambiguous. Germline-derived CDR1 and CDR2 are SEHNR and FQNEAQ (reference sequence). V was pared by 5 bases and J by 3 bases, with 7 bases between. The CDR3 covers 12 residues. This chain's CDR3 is CASSPTHYGYTF. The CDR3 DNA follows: TGTGCCAGCAGCCCCACTCACTATGGCTACACCTTC.

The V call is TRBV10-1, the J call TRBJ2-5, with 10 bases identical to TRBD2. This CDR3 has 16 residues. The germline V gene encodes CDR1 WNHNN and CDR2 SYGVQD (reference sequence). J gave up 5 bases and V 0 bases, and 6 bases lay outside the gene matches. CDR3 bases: TGCGCCAGCAGTGAGTCGCTAGCGGGAGATTTCGAGACCCAGTACTTC. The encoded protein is CASSESLAGDFETQYF.

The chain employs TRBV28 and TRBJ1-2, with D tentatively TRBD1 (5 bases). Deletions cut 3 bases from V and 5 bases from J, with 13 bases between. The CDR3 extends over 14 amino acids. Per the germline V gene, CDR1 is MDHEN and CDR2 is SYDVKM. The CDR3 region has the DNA TGTGCCAGCAGTTTCCGGGGGAGGACGTATGGCTACACCTTC. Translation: CASSFRGRTYGYTF.

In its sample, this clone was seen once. The CDR3 DNA reads as TGTGCCAGCAGCCTATGGACAGGGAACCTCTACGAGCAGTACTTC. Amino acids: CASSLWTGNLYEQYF. This chain joins TRBV7-9 and TRBJ2-7, with TRBD1 identical over 8 bases. The junction had 9 bases not matched to a gene; V was cut back by 5 bases and J by 3 bases. CDR1 and CDR2 (germline): SEHNR, FQNEAQ (reference sequence). This CDR3 has 15 amino acids.

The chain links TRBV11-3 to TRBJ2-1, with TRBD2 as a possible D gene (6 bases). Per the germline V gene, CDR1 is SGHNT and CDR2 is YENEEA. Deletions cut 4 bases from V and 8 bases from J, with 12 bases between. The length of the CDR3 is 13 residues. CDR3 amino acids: CASSSGDLHEQFF. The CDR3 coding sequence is TGTGCCAGCAGCTCGGGAGATCTACATGAGCAGTTCTTC.

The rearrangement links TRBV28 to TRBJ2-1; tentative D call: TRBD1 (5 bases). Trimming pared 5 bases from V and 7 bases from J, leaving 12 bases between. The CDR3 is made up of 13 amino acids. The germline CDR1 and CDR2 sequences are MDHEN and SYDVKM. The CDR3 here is CASSPPPGNEQFF. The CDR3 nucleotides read TGTGCCAGCAGTCCCCCCCCAGGGAATGAGCAGTTCTTC.

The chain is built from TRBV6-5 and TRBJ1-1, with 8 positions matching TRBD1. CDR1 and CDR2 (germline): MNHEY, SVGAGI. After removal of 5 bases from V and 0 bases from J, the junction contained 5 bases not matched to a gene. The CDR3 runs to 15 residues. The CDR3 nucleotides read TGTGCCAGCAGTCGACAGGGGCGTATGAACACTGAAGCTTTCTTT. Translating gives CASSRQGRMNTEAFF.

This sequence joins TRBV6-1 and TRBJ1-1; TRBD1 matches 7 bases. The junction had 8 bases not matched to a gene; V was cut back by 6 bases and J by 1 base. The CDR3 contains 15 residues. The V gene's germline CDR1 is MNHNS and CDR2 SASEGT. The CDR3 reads CASRHRAGGNTEAFF. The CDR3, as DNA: TGTGCCAGCAGACATCGGGCAGGGGGGAACACTGAAGCTTTCTTT.